The present entry profiles one T cell receptor (beta chain) with its context. Its antigen has not been determined. Base qualities are missing; no much larger clone stands one base away. At the junction V is shortened by 9 bases and J by 3 bases; bases outside the gene matches: 8. Looking up the germline V gene yields CDR1 ENHRY and CDR2 SYGVKD. From the cysteine up to the phenylalanine, the CDR3 has a length of 13 residues. Only the CDR3 DNA is retained, 39 bases long and in frame from the first base. These data originate in a study of CD8 T cells in Susac syndrome (dated by TCRdb to the late 2010s). Regarding the research as a whole: Of the Susac syndrome patients who were sequenced, eight or nine were in clinical remission while roughly 6 had clinically active disease. At blood withdrawal, Susac syndrome patients were therapy-naive, treated with corticosteroids (with IVIg additionally given to some), or treated with IVIg alone. Repertoire sequencing was used to test whether CD8+ T cell activation and differentiation in Susac syndrome was antigen driven.

RNA was extracted using the RNeasy kit, and about 0.5 to 1 ug of the RNA was reverse transcribed with random hexamers. The immunoSEQ multiplex PCR assay, covering 54 Vbeta and 13 Jbeta segments, was used to amplify TCR beta CDR3 regions. Bias from PCR amplification was corrected by using a synthetic template baseline for primer optimization and for computational correction. The study's own analysis went as follows. Reads were annotated to V, D and J genes per IMGT and analyzed with immunoSEQ Analyzer, keeping only productive sequences. Clonality was calculated as one minus the Shannon entropy normalized by log2 of the number of productive unique sequences. For each patient and control, public and private clones were evaluated within the 100 most prevalent clones. Clones were defined as Susac-specific when absent from the healthy and MS cohorts, from 1,000 to 1,100 published viral clones and from other ImmuneACCESS disease sequences. In TCRdb, the public reads were trimmed at Q25 with fastp and aligned with MiXCR, with productive beta chains retained. One record per CDR3 amino acid sequence lists the most common genes and DNA. The V and J calls shown here were made by TCRdb, not taken from the authors' results. Counted in this sample were about 240,000 distinct CDR3 sequences; 95% to 97% of them appeared once. The top ten clonotypes cover 0.08% to 0.11% of the sample.

Peripheral blood CD8+ and CD4+ T cells from healthy donors, Susac syndrome patients and multiple sclerosis patients were profiled by high-throughput TCR beta sequencing. Susac syndrome patients met recently defined diagnostic criteria for definite or probable disease. Bulk CD8+ and CD4+ T cells were purified by magnetic negative isolation, while CD8+ TEMRA cells were enriched using FACS. Blood was collected in EDTA tubes and processed within 24 hours, with PBMCs isolated through density gradient centrifugation. PBMCs intended for TCR sequencing were frozen in liquid nitrogen and were later thawed in a 37 degrees C water bath. The sorted or isolated CD4+, CD8+ and CD8+ TEMRA cells had a purity of 90% or higher. Here is what the overall study found, with its caveats: The number of individuals in the TCR sequencing and HLA analysis was acknowledged as relatively small. The CD4+ T cell repertoire of patients with Susac syndrome showed no detectable clonal expansion.

The sequencing input was CD4+ T cells from PBMCs. The V and J genes are TRBV10-3 and TRBJ2-7, with 7 junctional bases fitting TRBD1. This TCR was sampled from a human donor with Susac syndrome. Here the CDR3 is given as CAIWDGQDYEQYF. The DNA sequence reads TGTGCCATTTGGGATGGACAGGACTACGAGCAGTACTTC.